This TCR beta chain was recorded in a study of blood T cells in healthy people across ages. Turning to the study itself: For every two T cells, template switching captured about one barcoded beta molecule.

The germline V gene encodes CDR1 SGHRS and CDR2 YFSETQ. V lost 5 bases to trimming and J lost 4 bases; unmatched junction nucleotides: 3. This CDR3 is 13 amino acids long. A sample-barcoded 5' primer and a J-beta primer mix were used in a second PCR of about 7 to 12 cycles. TCRdb reanalysed the 5' RACE reads using MiXCR and keeps one entry per CDR3 protein. The sample shows around 600,000 distinct CDR3 sequences, 45% to 55% of them seen only once. The chain recombines TRBV5-1 with TRBJ2-3, with TRBD2 matching over 8 bases. The receptor's source is a man older than 75 in good health. The sample was blood. The CDR3 is CASRIAGSDTQYF. In nucleotides, the CDR3 is TGCGCCAGCAGAATAGCGGGATCAGATACGCAGTATTTT.